The source of this T cell receptor beta chain is a study of T cell changes during pregnancy in multiple sclerosis. This table comes from immunoSEQ multiplex PCR, and its TCRdb copy is limited to in-frame clones, with some not included. Among about 67,000 clones listed, approximately 93% were seen once. V gave up 2 bases and J gave up 0 bases, with 8 bases separating them. The CDR3 extends over 15 amino acids. Per germline, CDR1 MNHNS and CDR2 SASEGT. The sequencing here drew on peripheral blood, taken in the second trimester of pregnancy. The chain carries TRBV6-1 and TRBJ1-3, with a weak D call TRBD1 (6 bases). The source is a female donor with multiple sclerosis, enrolled in a pregnancy study. CDR3 amino acids: CASSEWDNSGNTIYF. As DNA, the CDR3 is TGTGCCAGCAGTGAATGGGACAACTCTGGAAACACCATATATTTT.